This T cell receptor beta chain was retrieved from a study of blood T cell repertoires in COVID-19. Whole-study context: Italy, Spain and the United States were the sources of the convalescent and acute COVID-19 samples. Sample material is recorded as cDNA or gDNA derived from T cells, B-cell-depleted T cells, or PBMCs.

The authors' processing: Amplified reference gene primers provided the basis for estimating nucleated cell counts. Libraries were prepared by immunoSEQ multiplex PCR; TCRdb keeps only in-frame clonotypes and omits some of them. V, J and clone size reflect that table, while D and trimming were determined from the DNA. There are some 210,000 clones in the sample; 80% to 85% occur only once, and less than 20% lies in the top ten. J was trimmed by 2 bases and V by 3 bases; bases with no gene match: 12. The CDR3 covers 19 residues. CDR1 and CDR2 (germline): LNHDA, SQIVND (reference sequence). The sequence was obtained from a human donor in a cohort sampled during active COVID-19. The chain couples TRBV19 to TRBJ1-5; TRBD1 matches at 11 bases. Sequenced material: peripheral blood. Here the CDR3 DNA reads TGTGCCAGTAGTATCATGAGGGGACAGGGGGTGGGAGGCAATCAGCCCCAGCATTTT. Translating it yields CASSIMRGQGVGGNQPQHF.